This T cell receptor (beta chain) stems from a study of a mutant IDH1 vaccine in newly diagnosed glioma. Remarks on this clone: What it binds is not known.

Assay used: immunoSEQ multiplex PCR; TCRdb lists only in-frame clones, some missing. The sample holds some 70,000 clones; roughly 80% are singletons and the top ten take more than 10%. Time point denoted: week 35, safety follow-up. Topical imiquimod accompanied each vaccine dose, which consisted of 300 ug of mutant IDH1 20-mer peptide. The TCR originated in a man between 18 and 29 years old with glioma. The input for sequencing was PBMCs, taken from a glioma patient whose treatment included an IDH1 peptide vaccine.

CDR3 sequence reads: CASSELGIEQFF. CDR3 in DNA: TGTGCCAGCAGCGAATTGGGTATTGAGCAGTTCTTC. The chain joins TRBV6-1 to TRBJ2-1, with D hard to call. Trimming left V 6 bases short and J 9 bases short, with 12 bases between. Germline V gene data show CDR1 as MNHNS and CDR2 as SASEGT. This CDR3 region has 12 residues.